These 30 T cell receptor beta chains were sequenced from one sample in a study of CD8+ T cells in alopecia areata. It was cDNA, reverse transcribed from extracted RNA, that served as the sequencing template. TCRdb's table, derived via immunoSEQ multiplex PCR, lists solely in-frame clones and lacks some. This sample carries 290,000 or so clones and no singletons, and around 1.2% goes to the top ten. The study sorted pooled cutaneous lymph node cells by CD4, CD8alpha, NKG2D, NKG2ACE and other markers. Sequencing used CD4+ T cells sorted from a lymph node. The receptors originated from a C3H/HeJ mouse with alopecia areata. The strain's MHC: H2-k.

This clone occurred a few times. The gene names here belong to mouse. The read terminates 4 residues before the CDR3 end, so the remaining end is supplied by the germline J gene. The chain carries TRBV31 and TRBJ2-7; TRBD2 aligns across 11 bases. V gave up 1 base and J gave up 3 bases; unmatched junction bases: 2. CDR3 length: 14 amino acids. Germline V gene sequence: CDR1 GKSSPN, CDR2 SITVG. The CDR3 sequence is CAWSRGLGDYEQYF. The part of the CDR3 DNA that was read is TGTGCCTGGAGTCGGGGACTGGGGGACTAT.

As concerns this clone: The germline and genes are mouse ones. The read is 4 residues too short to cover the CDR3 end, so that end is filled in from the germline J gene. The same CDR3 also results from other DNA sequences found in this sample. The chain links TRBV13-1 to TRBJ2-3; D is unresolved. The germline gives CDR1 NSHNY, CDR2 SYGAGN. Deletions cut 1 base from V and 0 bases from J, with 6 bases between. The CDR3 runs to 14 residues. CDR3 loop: CASSDPASAETLYF. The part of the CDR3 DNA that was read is TGTGCCAGCAGTGATCCAGCTAGTGCAGAA.

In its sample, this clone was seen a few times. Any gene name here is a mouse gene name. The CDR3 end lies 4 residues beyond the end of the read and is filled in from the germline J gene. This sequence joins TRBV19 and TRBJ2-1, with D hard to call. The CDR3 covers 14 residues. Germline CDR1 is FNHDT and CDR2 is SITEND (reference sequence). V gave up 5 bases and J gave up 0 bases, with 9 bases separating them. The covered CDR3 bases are TGTGCCAGCAGACCCAGAAATAACTATGCT. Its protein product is CASRPRNNYA. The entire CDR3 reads CASRPRNNYAEQFF.

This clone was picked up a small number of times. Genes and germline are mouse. Here the CDR3 reads CASSRQGSNSDYTF. CDR3 bases read: TGTGCCAGCAGCCGACAGGGGTCAAACTCC. This chain joins TRBV4 and TRBJ1-2; 8 bases are shared with TRBD1. The read is 4 residues too short to cover the CDR3 end, so that end is filled in from the germline J gene. CDR1 is LGHDT, CDR2 YNNKQL, per germline (reference sequence). This CDR3 contains 14 residues. J gave up 0 bases and V 5 bases, and 2 bases lay outside the gene matches.

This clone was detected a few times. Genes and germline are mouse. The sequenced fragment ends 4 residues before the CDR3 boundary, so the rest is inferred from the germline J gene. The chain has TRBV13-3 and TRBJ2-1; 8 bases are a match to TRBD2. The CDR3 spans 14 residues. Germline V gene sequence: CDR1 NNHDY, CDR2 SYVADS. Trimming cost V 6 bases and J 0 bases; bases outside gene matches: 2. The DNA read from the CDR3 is TGTGCCAGCACCTGGGGGGTTAACTATGCT. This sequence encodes CASTWGVNYA. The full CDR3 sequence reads CASTWGVNYAEQFF.

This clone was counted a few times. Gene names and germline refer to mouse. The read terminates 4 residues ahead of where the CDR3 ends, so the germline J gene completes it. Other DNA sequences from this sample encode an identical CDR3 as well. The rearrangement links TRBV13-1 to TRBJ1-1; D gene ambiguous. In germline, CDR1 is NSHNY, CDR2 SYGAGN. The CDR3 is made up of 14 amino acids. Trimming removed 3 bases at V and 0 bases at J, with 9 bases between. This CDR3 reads CASSADNANTEVFF. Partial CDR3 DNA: TGTGCCAGCAGTGCCGACAATGCAAACACA.

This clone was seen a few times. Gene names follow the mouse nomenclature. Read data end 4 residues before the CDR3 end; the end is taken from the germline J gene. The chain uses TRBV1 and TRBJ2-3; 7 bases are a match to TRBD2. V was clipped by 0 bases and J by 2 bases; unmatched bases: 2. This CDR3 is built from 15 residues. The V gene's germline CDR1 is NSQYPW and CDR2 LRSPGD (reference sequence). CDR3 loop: CTCSAEGGDAETLYF. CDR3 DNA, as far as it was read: TGCACCTGCAGTGCAGAGGGGGGGGATGCAGAA.

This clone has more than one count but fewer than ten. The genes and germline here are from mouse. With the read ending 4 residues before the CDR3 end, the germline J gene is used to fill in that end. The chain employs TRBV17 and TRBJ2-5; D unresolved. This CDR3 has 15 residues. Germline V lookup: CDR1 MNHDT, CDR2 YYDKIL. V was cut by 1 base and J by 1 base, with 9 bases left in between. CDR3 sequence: CASSRGRRDQDTQYF. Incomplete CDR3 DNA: TGTGCTAGCAGTAGAGGTAGAAGGGACCAAGAC. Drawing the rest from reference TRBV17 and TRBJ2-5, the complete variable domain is DTTVKQNPRYKLARVGKPVNLICSQTMNHDTMYWYQKKPNQAPKLLLFYYDKILNREADTFEKFQSSRPNNSFCSLYIGSAGLEYSAMYLCASSRGRRDQDTQYFGPGTRLLVL.

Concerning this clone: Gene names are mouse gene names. The sequenced part of the CDR3 DNA is TGTGCCAGCAGTGGAAGCGGGACAGGGTATAATTCGCCC. Amino acid sequence: CASSGSGTGYNSP. The complete CDR3 reads CASSGSGTGYNSPLYF. The chain carries TRBV13-3 and TRBJ1-6, with 9 nucleotides matching TRBD1. Read sequence stops 3 residues before the CDR3 end, and the germline J gene provides the missing end. TRBJ1-6 is given ORF status, its function remaining uncertain. The CDR3 sequence is 16 residues long. With V trimmed by 3 bases and J by 4 bases, 5 bases remained unmatched. Looked up from germline, CDR1 is NNHDY and CDR2 is SYVADS.

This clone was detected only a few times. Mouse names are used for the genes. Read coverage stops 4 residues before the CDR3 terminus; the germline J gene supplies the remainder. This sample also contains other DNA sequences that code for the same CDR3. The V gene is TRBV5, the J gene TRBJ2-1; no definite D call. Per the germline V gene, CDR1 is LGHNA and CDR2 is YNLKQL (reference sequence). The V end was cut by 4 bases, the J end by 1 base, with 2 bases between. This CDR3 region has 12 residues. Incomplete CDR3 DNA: TGTGCCAGCAGCCTAAACTATGCT. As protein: CASSLNYA. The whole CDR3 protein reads CASSLNYAEQFF.

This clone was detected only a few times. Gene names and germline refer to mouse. Here the CDR3 reads CAWGRQENSDYTF. CDR3 DNA, as far as it was read: TGTGCCTGGGGGAGACAGGAAAACTCC. The chain couples TRBV31 to TRBJ1-2; the D gene is possibly TRBD1 (6 bases). The read gets to within 4 residues of the CDR3 end, and the germline J gene fills in the rest. In germline, CDR1 is GKSSPN, CDR2 SITVG. The CDR3 consists of 13 residues. The V gene lost 5 bases and the J gene lost 1 base, with 11 bases spanning the gap.

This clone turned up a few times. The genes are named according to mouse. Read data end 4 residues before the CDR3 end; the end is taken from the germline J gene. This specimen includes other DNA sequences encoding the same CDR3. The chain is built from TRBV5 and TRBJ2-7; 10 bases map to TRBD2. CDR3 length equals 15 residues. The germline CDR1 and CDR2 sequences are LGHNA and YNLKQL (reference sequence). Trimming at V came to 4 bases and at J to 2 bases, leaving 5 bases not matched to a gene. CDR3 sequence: CASSPSTGGTYEQYF. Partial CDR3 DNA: TGTGCCAGCAGCCCTTCGACTGGGGGGACCTAT.

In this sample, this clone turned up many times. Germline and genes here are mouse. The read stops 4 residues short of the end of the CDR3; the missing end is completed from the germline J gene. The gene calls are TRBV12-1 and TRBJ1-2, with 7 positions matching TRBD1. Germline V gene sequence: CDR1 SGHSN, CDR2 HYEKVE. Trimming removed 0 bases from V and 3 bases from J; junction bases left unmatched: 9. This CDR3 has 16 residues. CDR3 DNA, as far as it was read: TGTGCCAGCTCTCTCGATACAGGGGAGGCGGACTCC. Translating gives CASSLDTGEADS. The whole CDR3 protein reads CASSLDTGEADSDYTF.

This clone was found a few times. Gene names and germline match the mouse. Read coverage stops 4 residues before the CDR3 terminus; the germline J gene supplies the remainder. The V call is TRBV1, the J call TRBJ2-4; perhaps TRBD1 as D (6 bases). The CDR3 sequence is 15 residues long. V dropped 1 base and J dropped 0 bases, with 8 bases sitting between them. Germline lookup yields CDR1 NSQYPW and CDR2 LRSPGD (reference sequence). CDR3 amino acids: CTCSAGQASQNTLYF. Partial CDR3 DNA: TGCACCTGCAGTGCAGGACAGGCTAGTCAAAAC.

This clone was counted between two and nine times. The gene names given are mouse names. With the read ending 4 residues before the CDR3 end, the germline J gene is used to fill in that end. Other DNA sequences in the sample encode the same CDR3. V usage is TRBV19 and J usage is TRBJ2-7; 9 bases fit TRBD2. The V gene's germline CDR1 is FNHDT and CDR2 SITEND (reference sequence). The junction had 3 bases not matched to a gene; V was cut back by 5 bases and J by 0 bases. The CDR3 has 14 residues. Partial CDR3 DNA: TGTGCCAGCAGCCCGACTGGGGGCTCCTAT. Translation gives CASSPTGGSY. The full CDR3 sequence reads CASSPTGGSYEQYF.

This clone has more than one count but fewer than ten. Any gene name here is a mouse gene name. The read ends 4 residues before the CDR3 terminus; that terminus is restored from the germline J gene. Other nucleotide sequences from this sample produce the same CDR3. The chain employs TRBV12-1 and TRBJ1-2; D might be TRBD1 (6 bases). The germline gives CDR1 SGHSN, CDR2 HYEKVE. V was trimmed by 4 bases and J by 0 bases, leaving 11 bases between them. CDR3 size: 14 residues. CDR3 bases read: TGTGCCAGCTCCCTAGGGACAACAAACTCC. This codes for CASSLGTTNS. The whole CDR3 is CASSLGTTNSDYTF.

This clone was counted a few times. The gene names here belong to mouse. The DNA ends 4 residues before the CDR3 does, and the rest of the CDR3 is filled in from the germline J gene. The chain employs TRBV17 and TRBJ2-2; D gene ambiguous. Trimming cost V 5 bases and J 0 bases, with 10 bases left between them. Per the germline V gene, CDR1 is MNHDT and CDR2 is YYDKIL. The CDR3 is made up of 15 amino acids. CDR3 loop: CASSALQSNTGQLYF. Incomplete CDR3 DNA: TGTGCTAGCAGTGCCCTCCAGTCAAACACCGGG.

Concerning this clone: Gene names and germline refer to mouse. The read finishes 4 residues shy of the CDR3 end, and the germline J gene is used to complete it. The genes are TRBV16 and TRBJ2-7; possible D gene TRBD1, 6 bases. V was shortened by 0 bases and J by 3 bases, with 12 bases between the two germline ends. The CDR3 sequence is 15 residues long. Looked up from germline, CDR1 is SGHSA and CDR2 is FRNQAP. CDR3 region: CASSLEAGALYEQYF. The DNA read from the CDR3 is TGTGCAAGCAGCTTAGAGGCAGGGGCCCTCTAT.

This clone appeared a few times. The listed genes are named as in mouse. Incomplete CDR3 DNA: TGTGCCAGCAGCCTCAGGGGGCTGGGCACCGGG. Its translation: CASSLRGLGTG. The full CDR3 sequence reads CASSLRGLGTGQLYF. This chain uses TRBV4 with TRBJ2-2; 8 bases line up with TRBD1. The read ends 4 residues before the CDR3 terminus; that terminus is restored from the germline J gene. This CDR3 spans 15 amino acids. Losses at the gene ends were 5 bases for V and 4 bases for J; bases not matched to a gene: 6. Germline V lookup: CDR1 LGHDT, CDR2 YNNKQL (reference sequence).

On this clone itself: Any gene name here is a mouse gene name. CDR3 sequence reads: CASKRLGGSSAETLYF. CDR3 DNA (partial): TGTGCCAGCAAACGACTGGGGGGGTCTAGTGCAGAA. The chain combines TRBV13-3 with TRBJ2-3; TRBD2 matches at 11 bases. With the read ending 4 residues before the CDR3 end, the germline J gene is used to fill in that end. There are 16 residues in the CDR3. CDR1 is NNHDY, CDR2 SYVADS, per germline. With 6 bases clipped from V and 0 bases from J, the junction kept 6 bases outside the gene matches.

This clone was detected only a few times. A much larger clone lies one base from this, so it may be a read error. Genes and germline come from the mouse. CDR3 DNA, as far as it was read: TGTGCCAGCAGTTCGGGACAGGGGAACTCC. Translation: CASSSGQGNS. The full CDR3 is CASSSGQGNSDYTF. The chain carries TRBV19 and TRBJ1-2; TRBD1 agrees at 10 bases. The sequenced fragment ends 4 residues before the CDR3 boundary, so the rest is inferred from the germline J gene. The CDR3 length is 14 residues. The junction had 2 bases not matched to a gene; V was cut back by 4 bases and J by 2 bases. Germline V gene sequence: CDR1 FNHDT, CDR2 SITEND (reference sequence).

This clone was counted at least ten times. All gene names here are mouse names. The CDR3 is CASSRGLRTEVFF. The part of the CDR3 DNA that was read is TGTGCTAGCAGTAGAGGGTTGAGGACA. J is TRBJ1-1 and V is TRBV17; D is unclear. The sequenced fragment ends 4 residues before the CDR3 boundary, so the rest is inferred from the germline J gene. CDR1 and CDR2 (germline): MNHDT, YYDKIL. This CDR3 contains 13 residues.

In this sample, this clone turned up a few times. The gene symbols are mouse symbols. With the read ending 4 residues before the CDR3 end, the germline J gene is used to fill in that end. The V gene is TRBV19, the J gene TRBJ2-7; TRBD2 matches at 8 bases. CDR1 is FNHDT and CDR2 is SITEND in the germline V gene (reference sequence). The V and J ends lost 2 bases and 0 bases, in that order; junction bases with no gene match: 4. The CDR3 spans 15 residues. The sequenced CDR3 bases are TGTGCCAGCAGTATGTGGGGGGGGAGCTCCTAT. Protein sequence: CASSMWGGSSY. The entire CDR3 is CASSMWGGSSYEQYF.

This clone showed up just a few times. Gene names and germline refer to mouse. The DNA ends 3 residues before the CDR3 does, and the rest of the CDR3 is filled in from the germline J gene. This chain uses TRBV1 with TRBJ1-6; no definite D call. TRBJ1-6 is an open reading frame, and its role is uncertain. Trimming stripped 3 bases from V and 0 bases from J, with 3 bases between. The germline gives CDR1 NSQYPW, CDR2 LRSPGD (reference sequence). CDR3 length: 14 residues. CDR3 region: CTCSANSYNSPLYF. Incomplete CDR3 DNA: TGCACCTGCAGTGCCAATTCCTATAATTCGCCC.

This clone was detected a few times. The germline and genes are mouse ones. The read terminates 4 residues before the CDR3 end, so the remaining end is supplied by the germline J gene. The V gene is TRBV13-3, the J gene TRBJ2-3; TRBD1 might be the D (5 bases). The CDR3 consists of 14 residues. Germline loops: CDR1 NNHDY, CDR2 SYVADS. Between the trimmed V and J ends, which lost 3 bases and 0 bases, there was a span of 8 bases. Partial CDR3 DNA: TGTGCCAGCAGTGCAGGGAAGAGTGCAGAA. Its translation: CASSAGKSAE. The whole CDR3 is CASSAGKSAETLYF.

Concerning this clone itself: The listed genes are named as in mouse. The CDR3 is CASSIPTGRSAETLYF. The DNA read from the CDR3 is TGTGCCAGCAGTATTCCGACAGGGCGTAGTGCAGAA. V is TRBV19 and J is TRBJ2-3; 7 nucleotides agree with TRBD1. The DNA ends 4 residues before the CDR3 does, and the rest of the CDR3 is filled in from the germline J gene. Germline CDR1 FNHDT, CDR2 SITEND (reference sequence). The ends lost 2 bases at V and 0 bases at J; junction bases unmatched: 6. CDR3 size: 16 residues.

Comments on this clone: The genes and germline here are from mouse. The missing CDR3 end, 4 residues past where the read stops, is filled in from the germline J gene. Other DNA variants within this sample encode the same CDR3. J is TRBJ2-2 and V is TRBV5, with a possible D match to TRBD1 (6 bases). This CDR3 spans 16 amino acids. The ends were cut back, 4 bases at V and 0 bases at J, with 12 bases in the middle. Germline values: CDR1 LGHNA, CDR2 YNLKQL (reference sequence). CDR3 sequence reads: CASSPPGQSNTGQLYF. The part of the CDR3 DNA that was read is TGTGCCAGCAGCCCTCCGGGACAATCAAACACCGGG.

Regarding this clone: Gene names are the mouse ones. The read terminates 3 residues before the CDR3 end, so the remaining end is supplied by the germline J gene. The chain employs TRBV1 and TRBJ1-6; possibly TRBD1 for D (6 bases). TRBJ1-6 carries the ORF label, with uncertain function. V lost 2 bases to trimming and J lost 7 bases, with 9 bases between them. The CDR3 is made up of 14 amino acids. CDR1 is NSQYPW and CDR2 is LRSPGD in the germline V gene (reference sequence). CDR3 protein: CTCSAKGQNSPLYF. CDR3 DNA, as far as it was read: TGCACCTGCAGTGCAAAGGGACAAAATTCGCCC.

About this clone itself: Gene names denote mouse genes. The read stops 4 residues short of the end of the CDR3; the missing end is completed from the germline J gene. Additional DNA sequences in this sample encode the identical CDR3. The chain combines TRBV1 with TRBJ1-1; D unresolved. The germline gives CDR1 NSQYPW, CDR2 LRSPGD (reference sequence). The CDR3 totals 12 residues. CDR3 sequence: CTCSADTTEVFF. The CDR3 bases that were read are TGCACCTGCAGTGCAGACACAACA.

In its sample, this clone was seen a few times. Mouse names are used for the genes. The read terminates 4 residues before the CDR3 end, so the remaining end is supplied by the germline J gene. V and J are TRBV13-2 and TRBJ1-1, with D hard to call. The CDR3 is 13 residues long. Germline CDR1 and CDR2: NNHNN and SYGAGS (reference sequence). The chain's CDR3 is CASGDATGVEVFF. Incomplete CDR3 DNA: TGTGCCAGCGGTGATGCGACTGGGGTA.